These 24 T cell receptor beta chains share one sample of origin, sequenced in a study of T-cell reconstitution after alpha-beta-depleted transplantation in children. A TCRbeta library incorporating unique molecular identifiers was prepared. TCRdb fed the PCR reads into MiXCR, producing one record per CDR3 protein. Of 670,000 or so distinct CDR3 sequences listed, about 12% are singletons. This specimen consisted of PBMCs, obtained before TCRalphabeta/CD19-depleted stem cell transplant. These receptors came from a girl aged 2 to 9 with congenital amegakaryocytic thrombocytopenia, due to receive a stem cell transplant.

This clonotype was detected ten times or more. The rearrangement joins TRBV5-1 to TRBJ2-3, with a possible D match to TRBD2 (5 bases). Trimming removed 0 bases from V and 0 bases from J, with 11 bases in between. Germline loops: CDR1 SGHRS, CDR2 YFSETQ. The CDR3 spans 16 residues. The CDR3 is CASSLAGVSSTDTQYF. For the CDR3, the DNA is TGCGCCAGCAGCTTGGCCGGGGTGTCTAGCACAGATACGCAGTATTTT. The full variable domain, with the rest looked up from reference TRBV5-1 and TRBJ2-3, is KAGVTQTPRYLIKTRGQQVTLSCSPISGHRSVSWYQQTPGQGLQFLFEYFSETQRNKGNFPGRFSGRQFSNSRSEMNVSTLELGDSALYLCASSLAGVSSTDTQYFGPGTRLTVL.

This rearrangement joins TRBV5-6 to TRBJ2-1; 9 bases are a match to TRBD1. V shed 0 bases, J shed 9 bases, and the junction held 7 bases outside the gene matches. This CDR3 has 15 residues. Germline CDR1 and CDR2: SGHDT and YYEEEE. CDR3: CASSLAGQGWGEQFF. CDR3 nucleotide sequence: TGTGCCAGCAGCTTGGCGGGACAGGGATGGGGTGAGCAGTTCTTC. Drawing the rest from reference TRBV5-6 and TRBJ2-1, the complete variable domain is DAGVTQSPTHLIKTRGQQVTLRCSPKSGHDTVSWYQQALGQGPQFIFQYYEEEERQRGNFPDRFSGHQFPNYSSELNVNALLLGDSALYLCASSLAGQGWGEQFFGPGTRLTVL.

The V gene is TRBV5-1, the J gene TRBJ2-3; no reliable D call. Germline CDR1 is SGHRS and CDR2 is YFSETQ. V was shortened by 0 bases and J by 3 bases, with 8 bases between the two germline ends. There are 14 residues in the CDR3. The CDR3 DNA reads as TGCGCCAGCAGCTTGGAATATGAGACAGATACGCAGTATTTT. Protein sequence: CASSLEYETDTQYF.

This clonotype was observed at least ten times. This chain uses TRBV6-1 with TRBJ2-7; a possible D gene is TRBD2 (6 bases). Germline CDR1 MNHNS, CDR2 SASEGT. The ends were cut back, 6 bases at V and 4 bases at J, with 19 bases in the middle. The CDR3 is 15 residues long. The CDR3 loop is CASSGYFGSLYEQYF. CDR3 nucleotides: TGTGCCAGCAGCGGATACTTCGGGAGTTTATACGAGCAGTACTTC.

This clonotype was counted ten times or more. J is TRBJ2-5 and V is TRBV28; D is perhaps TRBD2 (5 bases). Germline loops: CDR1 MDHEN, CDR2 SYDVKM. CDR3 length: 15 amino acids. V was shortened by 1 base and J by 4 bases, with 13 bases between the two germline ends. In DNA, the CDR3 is TGTGCCAGCAGTTTATCCCCCGGAGGAGGAGAGACCCAGTACTTC. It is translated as CASSLSPGGGETQYF. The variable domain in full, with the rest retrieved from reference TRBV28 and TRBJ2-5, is DVKVTQSSRYLVKRTGEKVFLECVQDMDHENMFWYRQDPGLGLRLIYFSYDVKMKEKGDIPEGYSVSREKKERFSLILESASTNQTSMYLCASSLSPGGGETQYFGPGTRLLVL.

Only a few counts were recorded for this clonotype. CDR3 nucleotide sequence: TGCGCCAGCAGGTTCGCGGGACAGGGGTACACCGGGGAGCTGTTTTTT. Translating it yields CASRFAGQGYTGELFF. The rearrangement links TRBV5-1 to TRBJ2-2; 10 bases line up with TRBD1. Per the germline V gene, CDR1 is SGHRS and CDR2 is YFSETQ. The CDR3 is 16 amino acids. V lost 5 bases to trimming and J lost 3 bases; unmatched junction nucleotides: 7.

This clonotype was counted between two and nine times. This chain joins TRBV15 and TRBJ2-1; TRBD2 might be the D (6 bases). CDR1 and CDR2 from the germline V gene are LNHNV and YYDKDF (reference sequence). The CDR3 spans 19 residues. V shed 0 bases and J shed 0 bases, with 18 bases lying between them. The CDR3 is CATSRDPFRGRSSYNEQFF. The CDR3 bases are TGTGCCACCAGCAGAGATCCGTTTCGAGGGAGGAGCTCCTACAATGAGCAGTTCTTC.

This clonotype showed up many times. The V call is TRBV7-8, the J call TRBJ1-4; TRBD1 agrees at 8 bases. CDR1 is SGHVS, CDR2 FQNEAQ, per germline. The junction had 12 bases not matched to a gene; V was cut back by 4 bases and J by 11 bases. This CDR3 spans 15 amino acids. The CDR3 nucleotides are TGTGCCAGCAGCTCACTCAACAGGGGGGACGGGAAACTGTTTTTT. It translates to CASSSLNRGDGKLFF.

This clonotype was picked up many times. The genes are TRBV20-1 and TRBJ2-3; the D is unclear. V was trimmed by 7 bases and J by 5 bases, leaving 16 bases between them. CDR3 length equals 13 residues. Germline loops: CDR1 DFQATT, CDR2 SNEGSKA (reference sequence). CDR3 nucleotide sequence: TGCAGTGGGAAACTCTCCGTGATAGATACGCAGTATTTT. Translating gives CSGKLSVIDTQYF.

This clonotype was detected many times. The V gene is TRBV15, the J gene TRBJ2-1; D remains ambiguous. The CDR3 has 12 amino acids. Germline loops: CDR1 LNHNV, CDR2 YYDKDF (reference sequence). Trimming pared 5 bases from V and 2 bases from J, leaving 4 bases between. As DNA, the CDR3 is TGTGCCACCAGCCGACCCTACAATGAGCAGTTCTTC. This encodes CATSRPYNEQFF. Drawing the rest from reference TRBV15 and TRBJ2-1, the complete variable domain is DAMVIQNPRYQVTQFGKPVTLSCSQTLNHNVMYWYQQKSSQAPKLLFHYYDKDFNNEADTPDNFQSRRPNTSFCFLDIRSPGLGDTAMYLCATSRPYNEQFFGPGTRLTVL.

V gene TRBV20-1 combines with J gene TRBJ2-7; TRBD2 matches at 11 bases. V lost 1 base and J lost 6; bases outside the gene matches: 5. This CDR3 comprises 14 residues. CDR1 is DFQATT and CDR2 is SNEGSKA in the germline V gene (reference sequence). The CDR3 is CSARGGTSGSEQYF. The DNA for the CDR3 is TGCAGTGCTAGAGGTGGGACTAGCGGATCCGAGCAGTACTTC.

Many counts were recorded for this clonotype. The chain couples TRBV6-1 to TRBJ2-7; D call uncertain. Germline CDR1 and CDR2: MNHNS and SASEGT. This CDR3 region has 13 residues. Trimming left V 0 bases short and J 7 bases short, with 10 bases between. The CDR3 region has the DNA TGTGCCAGCAGTGAAGCGTTATCGTGGGAGCAGTACTTC. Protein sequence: CASSEALSWEQYF.

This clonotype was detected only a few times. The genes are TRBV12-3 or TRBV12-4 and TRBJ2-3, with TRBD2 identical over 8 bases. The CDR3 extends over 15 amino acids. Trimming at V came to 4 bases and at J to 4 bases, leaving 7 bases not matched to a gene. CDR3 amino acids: CASSSQREIPDTQYF. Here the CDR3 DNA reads TGTGCCAGCAGTTCCCAGCGGGAGATTCCAGATACGCAGTATTTT.

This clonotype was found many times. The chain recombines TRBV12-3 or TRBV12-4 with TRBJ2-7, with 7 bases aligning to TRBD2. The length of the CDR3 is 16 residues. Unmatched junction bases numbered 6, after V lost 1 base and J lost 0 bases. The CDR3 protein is CASSLGAGTISYEQYF. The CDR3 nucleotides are TGTGCCAGCAGTTTAGGGGCCGGGACTATCTCCTACGAGCAGTACTTC.

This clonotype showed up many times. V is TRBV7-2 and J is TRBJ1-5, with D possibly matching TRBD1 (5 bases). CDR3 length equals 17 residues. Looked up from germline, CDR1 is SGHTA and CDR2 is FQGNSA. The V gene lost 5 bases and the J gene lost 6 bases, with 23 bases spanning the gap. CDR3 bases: TGTGCCAGCAGCCACGGCCCAGAGCAGGGTTTTTTTCAGCCCCAGCATTTT. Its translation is CASSHGPEQGFFQPQHF. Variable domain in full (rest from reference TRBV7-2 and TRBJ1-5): GAGVSQSPSNKVTEKGKDVELRCDPISGHTALYWYRQSLGQGLEFLIYFQGNSAPDKSGLPSDRFSAERTGGSVSTLTIQRTQQEDSAVYLCASSHGPEQGFFQPQHFGDGTRLSIL.

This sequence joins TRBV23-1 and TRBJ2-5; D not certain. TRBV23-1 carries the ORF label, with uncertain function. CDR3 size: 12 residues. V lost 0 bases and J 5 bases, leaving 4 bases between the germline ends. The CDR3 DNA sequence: TGCGCCAGCAGTCAATCTATGGAGACCCAGTACTTC. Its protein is CASSQSMETQYF.

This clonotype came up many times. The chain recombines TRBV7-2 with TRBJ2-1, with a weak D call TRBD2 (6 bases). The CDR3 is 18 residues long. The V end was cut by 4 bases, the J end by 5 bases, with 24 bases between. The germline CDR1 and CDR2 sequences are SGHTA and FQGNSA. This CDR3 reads CASSSTPPRAGTDNEQFF. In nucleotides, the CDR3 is TGTGCCAGCAGCTCCACCCCCCCGAGGGCGGGAACAGACAATGAGCAGTTCTTC.

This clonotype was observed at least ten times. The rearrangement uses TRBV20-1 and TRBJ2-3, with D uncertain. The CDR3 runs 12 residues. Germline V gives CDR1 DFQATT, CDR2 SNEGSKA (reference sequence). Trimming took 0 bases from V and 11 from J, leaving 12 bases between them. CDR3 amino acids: CSARDPQWEQYF. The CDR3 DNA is TGCAGTGCTAGAGATCCTCAGTGGGAGCAGTATTTT.

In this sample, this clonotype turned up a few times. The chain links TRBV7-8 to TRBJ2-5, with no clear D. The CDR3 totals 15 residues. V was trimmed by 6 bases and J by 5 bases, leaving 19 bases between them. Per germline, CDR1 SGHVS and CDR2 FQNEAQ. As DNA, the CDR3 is TGTGCCAGCAGAAATACTGTGGCTAGTCGGGAGACCCAGTACTTC. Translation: CASRNTVASRETQYF.

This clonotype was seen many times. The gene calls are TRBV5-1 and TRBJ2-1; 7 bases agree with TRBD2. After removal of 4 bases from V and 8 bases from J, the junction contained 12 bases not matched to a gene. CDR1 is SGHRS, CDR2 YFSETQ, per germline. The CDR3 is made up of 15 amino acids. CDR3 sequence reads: CASSLADERLYEQFF. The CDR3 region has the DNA TGCGCCAGCAGCCTAGCGGACGAGAGGTTATATGAGCAGTTCTTC.

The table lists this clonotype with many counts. CDR3 nucleotides: TGTGCCAGCGGACTAGCGGGGATCCACAATGAGCAGTTCTTC. This translates into CASGLAGIHNEQFF. The rearrangement joins TRBV12-3 or TRBV12-4 to TRBJ2-1, with TRBD2 matching over 12 bases. This CDR3 region has 14 residues. The ends lost 8 bases at V and 5 bases at J; junction bases unmatched: 4.

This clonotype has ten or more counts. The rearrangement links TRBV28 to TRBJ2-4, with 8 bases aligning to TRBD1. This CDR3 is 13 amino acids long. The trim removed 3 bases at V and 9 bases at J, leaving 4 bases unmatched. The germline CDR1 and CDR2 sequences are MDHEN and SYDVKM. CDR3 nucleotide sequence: TGTGCCAGCAGTTTTGGACAGGGTGGCATTCAGTACTTC. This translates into CASSFGQGGIQYF.

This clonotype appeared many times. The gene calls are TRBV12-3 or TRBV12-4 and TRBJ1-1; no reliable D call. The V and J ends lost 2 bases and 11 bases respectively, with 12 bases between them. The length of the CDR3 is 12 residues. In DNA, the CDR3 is TGTGCCAGCAGTTTAAATCGACCTTTCGCTTTCTTT. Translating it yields CASSLNRPFAFF.

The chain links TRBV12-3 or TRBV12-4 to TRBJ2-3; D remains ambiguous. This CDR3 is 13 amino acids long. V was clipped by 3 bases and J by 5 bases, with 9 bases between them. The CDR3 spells CASSFSDQDTQYF. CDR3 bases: TGTGCCAGCAGTTTTTCGGACCAAGATACGCAGTATTTT.